A selection of T cell receptor beta chains follows, all from one sample in a study of cytomegalovirus exposure and HLA in healthy donors. The repertoire was sequenced with immunoSEQ multiplex PCR; TCRdb's copy has only in-frame clones and lacks some. Among about 110,000 clones, 79% were seen once, and the ten largest hold around 5.9%. The sample taken for sequencing was PBMCs. Receptor source: a young man in good health and CMV-seropositive. Each CDR3 is given with its conserved first and last residue. The order of the fields is V gene, D gene, clone size, J gene, CDR3 protein, CDR3 DNA. A D gene is named only where the DNA matches it firmly. Expanded clones are given a class, and other clones once, few, many or no size at all.

TRBV7-2,TRBD1,.,TRBJ1-6,CASSLVGTGHYNSPLHF,TGTGCCAGCAGCTTAGTAGGGACAGGCCACTATAATTCACCCCTCCACTTT
TRBV30,TRBD2,once,TRBJ2-2,CAWSWRRGNPLLNTGELFF,TGTGCCTGGAGTTGGAGGCGGGGGAACCCCCTCCTTAACACCGGGGAGCTGTTTTTT
TRBV30,.,.,TRBJ2-2,CAWSTRGQENTGELFF,TGTGCCTGGAGTACTCGAGGGCAGGAAAACACCGGGGAGCTGTTTTTT
TRBV2,TRBD1,.,TRBJ2-3,CASTLSGQGESTDTQYF,TGTGCCAGCACCCTAAGTGGACAGGGGGAAAGCACAGATACGCAGTATTTT
TRBV21-1,.,.,TRBJ2-5,CASSKAISGETQYF,TGTGCCAGCAGCAAAGCAATTTCGGGAGAGACCCAGTACTTC
TRBV6-6,TRBD1,.,TRBJ2-7,CASSVQGAYEQYF,TGTGCCAGCAGTGTACAGGGGGCCTACGAGCAGTACTTC
TRBV19,.,.,TRBJ2-7,CASSLTGAPTYEQYF,TGTGCCAGTAGTCTCACAGGAGCCCCGACCTACGAGCAGTACTTC
TRBV7-9,TRBD1,.,TRBJ1-2,CSSSWDRTSYTF,TGTTCCAGCAGCTGGGACAGGACAAGCTACACCTTC
TRBV7-6,.,.,TRBJ2-2,CASSHPTGSTGELFF,TGTGCCAGCAGCCATCCGACAGGCAGCACCGGGGAGCTGTTTTTT
TRBV18,TRBD1,.,TRBJ1-2,CASSPAGTGGYGYTF,TGTGCCAGCTCCCCCGCAGGGACAGGGGGCTATGGCTACACCTTC
TRBV6-5,.,.,TRBJ2-1,CASSYDSGHNEQFF,TGTGCCAGCAGTTACGATAGCGGTCACAATGAGCAGTTCTTC
TRBV12-5,.,.,TRBJ2-5,CASGPRGGAETQYF,TGTGCTAGTGGTCCGCGAGGGGGGGCAGAGACCCAGTACTTC
TRBV6-5,.,once,TRBJ1-2,CASSTAGLHYYGYTF,TGTGCCAGCAGTACGGCAGGGCTCCATTACTATGGCTACACCTTC
TRBV18,.,.,TRBJ1-1,CASSLQEAGEGTEAFF,TGTGCCAGCTCACTGCAGGAGGCAGGGGAGGGGACTGAAGCTTTCTTT
TRBV4-1,TRBD2,few,TRBJ2-7,CASSPSGGPSYEQYF,TGCGCCAGCAGCCCTAGCGGGGGCCCCTCCTACGAGCAGTACTTC
TRBV29-1,TRBD2,.,TRBJ2-7,CSVGLAGEGEQYF,TGCAGCGTTGGTCTAGCGGGGGAAGGCGAGCAGTACTTC
TRBV18,TRBD1,.,TRBJ1-1,CASSLRQGELNTEAFF,TGTGCCAGCTCACTTCGACAGGGGGAGCTGAACACTGAAGCTTTCTTT
TRBV7-2,TRBD2,.,TRBJ2-1,CASSLKAGTRYLSYNEQFF,TGTGCCAGCAGCTTAAAAGCCGGGACTAGATATCTGTCCTACAATGAGCAGTTCTTC
TRBV4-1,TRBD1,.,TRBJ1-1,CASSQRTGDTEAFF,TGCGCCAGCAGCCAAAGGACAGGGGACACTGAAGCTTTCTTT
TRBV11-3,.,few,TRBJ2-7,CASSLETTYEQYF,TGTGCCAGCAGCTTAGAGACTACCTACGAGCAGTACTTC
TRBV19,.,.,TRBJ2-1,CASSWGAYNEQFF,TGTGCCAGTAGTTGGGGCGCCTACAATGAGCAGTTCTTC
TRBV5-4,TRBD1,.,TRBJ1-2,CASSFLGQGYGYTF,TGTGCCAGCAGCTTTCTAGGACAGGGCTATGGCTACACCTTC
TRBV9,.,.,TRBJ2-2,CASSVFSGENTGELFF,TGTGCCAGCAGCGTTTTCTCGGGGGAGAACACCGGGGAGCTGTTTTTT
TRBV5-1,TRBD2,few,TRBJ2-1,CASSLGLAGGFNEQFF,TGCGCCAGCAGCTTGGGACTAGCGGGGGGGTTCAATGAGCAGTTCTTC
TRBV7-8,TRBD2,.,TRBJ2-2,CASSPLAGGGTGELFF,TGTGCCAGCAGCCCACTAGCGGGGGGCGGTACCGGGGAGCTGTTTTTT
TRBV25-1,.,.,TRBJ2-7,CASSEGGTTGASYEQYF,TGTGCCAGCAGTGAGGGGGGTACAACCGGGGCCTCCTACGAGCAGTACTTC
TRBV9,TRBD1,.,TRBJ2-5,CASSPDRDQETQYF,TGTGCCAGCAGCCCGGACAGGGATCAAGAGACCCAGTACTTC
TRBV5-8,TRBD2,.,TRBJ2-1,CASSLEGLIQTEQFF,TGTGCCAGCAGCTTGGAGGGACTAATCCAGACTGAGCAGTTCTTC
TRBV13,TRBD1,.,TRBJ2-3,CASSLATGGFTDTQYF,TGTGCCAGCAGCTTAGCTACAGGGGGTTTCACAGATACGCAGTATTTT
TRBV7-3,.,.,TRBJ2-1,CASSPSPGVSYNEQFF,TGTGCCAGCAGCCCAAGTCCCGGGGTCTCCTACAATGAGCAGTTCTTC
TRBV5-4,TRBD1,.,TRBJ1-1,CASSSDRGGTEAFF,TGTGCCAGCAGCTCCGACAGGGGTGGCACTGAAGCTTTCTTT
TRBV5-4,TRBD1,.,TRBJ1-2,CASSLSGTANYGYTF,TGTGCCAGCAGCTTATCCGGGACAGCTAACTATGGCTACACCTTC
TRBV5-1,.,.,TRBJ2-5,CASSLNAGRSTQYF,TGCGCCAGCAGCTTGAACGCAGGGCGGTCGACCCAGTACTTC
TRBV5-1,.,.,TRBJ2-7,CASSLGGGGPYEQYF,TGCGCCAGCAGCTTGGGGGGGGGCGGACCCTACGAGCAGTACTTC
TRBV30,.,once,TRBJ1-1,CAWALRGEVTEAFF,TGTGCCTGGGCCCTCCGGGGGGAGGTCACTGAAGCTTTCTTT
TRBV7-8,.,.,TRBJ1-2,CASSLLTGAYGYTF,TGTGCCAGCAGCTTACTGACTGGTGCGTATGGCTACACCTTC
TRBV7-9,TRBD2,.,TRBJ2-1,CASSPRSAGGSEQFF,TGTGCCAGCAGCCCCCGTTCAGCGGGGGGGAGTGAGCAGTTCTTC
TRBV7-2,.,.,TRBJ1-1,CASSLLVTEAFF,TGTGCCAGCAGCTTACTAGTCACTGAAGCTTTCTTT
TRBV9,.,.,TRBJ1-4,CASSALRDSDEKLFF,TGTGCCAGCAGCGCCCTCCGAGACAGCGATGAAAAACTGTTTTTT
TRBV9,TRBD1,.,TRBJ1-1,CASSGRTGQNTEAFF,TGTGCCAGCAGCGGACGGACAGGGCAGAACACTGAAGCTTTCTTT
TRBV28,TRBD1,.,TRBJ2-7,CASSLYAGTGSYEQYF,TGTGCCAGCAGTTTATATGCCGGGACAGGGTCCTACGAGCAGTACTTC
TRBV10-3,.,.,TRBJ1-3,CAISEGGFTGNTIYF,TGTGCCATCAGTGAGGGGGGCTTCACTGGAAACACCATATATTTT
TRBV10-3,.,.,TRBJ2-6,CAISQGGITGANVLTF,TGTGCCATCAGCCAAGGGGGAATCACTGGGGCCAACGTCCTGACTTTC
TRBV4-3,TRBD2,.,TRBJ2-7,CASSYQIGTSGSYEQYF,TGCGCCAGCAGCTACCAGATAGGGACTAGCGGGAGCTACGAGCAGTACTTC